This paragraph covers one T cell receptor (beta chain) sequence. No antigen is known for it. Per-nucleotide qualities are absent, and no much larger clonotype sits a single base away. These data originate in a study of OX40 agonist ivuxolimab in advanced cancers. Concerning the study at large: Ivuxolimab, which targeted the costimulatory receptor OX40 (CD134), was an agonistic, fully human IgG2 monoclonal antibody. Patients were allowed to have had prior anti-PD-1, anti-PD-L1 or anti-CTLA-4 therapy, and around 43% of the dose-escalation patients had been treated with checkpoint inhibitors. The point of sequencing TCRbeta in the periphery was to test whether ivuxolimab changed TCR sequence diversity and drove clonal T-cell expansion. Of the roughly 50 dose-escalation patients, hepatocellular carcinoma was present in about 20, melanoma in around 15, renal cell carcinoma in 9 and head and neck cancer in 9. Partial responses occurred in three dose-escalation patients: two with cutaneous melanoma and one with hepatocellular carcinoma. Intravenous ivuxolimab was administered to patients every 2 weeks at six dose levels: 0.01, 0.1, 0.3, 1.5, 3 and 10 mg/kg. In the dose-escalation cohort, approximately 80% of patients were male, and the mean age was around 65 years with a range of roughly 20 to 85. The paper reports the monotherapy dose-escalation portion (N = 52 patients) of the phase I ivuxolimab trial.

For sequencing of the TCRbeta CDR3 region, genomic DNA was extracted from the sorted cells. The immunoSEQ Assay was used for sequencing of TCRbeta CDR3 regions. In TCRdb, the immuneACCESS table is reduced to in-frame sequences with V and J assigned. These tables do not hold every clone; where another copy was compared, an unresolved V gene accounts for under half, and the others remain unexplained. This sample comprises tens of thousands of clones, 90% of them detected only once. 10% of the sample rests with the top ten. Study-wide findings and limitations: Partial responders in the 0.1-3.0 mg/kg groups had among the lowest normalized peripheral clonal expansion, especially among CD8+ T cells. The antigen specificity of the clonally expanded peripheral T cells was not determined. After ivuxolimab, CD8+ T cells had more expanded clones than CD4+ T cells on average. Low levels of normalized T-cell clonal expansion were also seen in some nonresponding patients. At doses of 0.1 to 3.0 mg/kg, clonal expansion of both CD4+ and CD8+ T cells in blood was seen between baseline and week 6.

CDR1 and CDR2, per the germline V gene, are SGHTA and FQGNSA. Inclusive of the bounding cysteine and phenylalanine, the CDR3 is 15 residues long. Here the CDR3 DNA is all that survives: 45 bases in frame from base 1. Trimmed from V: 5 bases; trimmed from J: 5 bases; junction bases lacking a gene match: 3. Patients with a history of autoimmune disease or receiving systemic immunosuppression were excluded from the trial. Peripheral blood for TCR sequencing was collected from all dose cohorts at baseline, on cycle 4 day 1, and on cycle 7 day 1. The samples were drawn from a first-in-human, open-label, multicenter phase I dose-escalation trial of ivuxolimab. The trial enrolled adults with locally advanced or metastatic head and neck squamous cell, hepatocellular, melanoma or renal cell carcinoma. Before TCR sequencing, CD4+ T cells and CD8+ T cells were sorted from peripheral blood as separate populations.

Here the chain combines TRBV7-2 and TRBJ2-2; 12 nucleotides in the junction match TRBD1. Sequences were derived from CD4+ or CD8+ T cells sorted from blood, sampled in a trial of the OX40 agonist ivuxolimab. The sequence derives from an adult with an advanced solid tumor such as melanoma, head and neck, liver or kidney cancer. The CDR3 reads CASSRDRGRTGELFF. The sequence in DNA is TGTGCCAGCAGCCGGGACAGGGGGCGGACCGGGGAGCTGTTTTTT.